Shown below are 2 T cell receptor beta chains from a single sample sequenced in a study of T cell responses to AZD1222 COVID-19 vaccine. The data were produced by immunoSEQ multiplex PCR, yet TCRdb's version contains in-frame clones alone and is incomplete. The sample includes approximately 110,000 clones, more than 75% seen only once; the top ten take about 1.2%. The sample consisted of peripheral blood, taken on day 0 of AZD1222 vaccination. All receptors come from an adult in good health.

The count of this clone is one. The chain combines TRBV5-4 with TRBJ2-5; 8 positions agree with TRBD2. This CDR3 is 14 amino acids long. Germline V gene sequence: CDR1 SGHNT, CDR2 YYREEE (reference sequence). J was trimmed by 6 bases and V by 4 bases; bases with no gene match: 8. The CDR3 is CASSLGLAKQTQYF. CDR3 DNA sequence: TGTGCCAGCAGCCTCGGACTAGCCAAACAGACCCAGTACTTC.

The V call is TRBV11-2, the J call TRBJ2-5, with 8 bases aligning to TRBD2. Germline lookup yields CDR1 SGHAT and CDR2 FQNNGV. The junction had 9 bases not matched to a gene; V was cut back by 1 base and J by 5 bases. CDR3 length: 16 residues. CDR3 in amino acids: CASSLGTGGARETQYF. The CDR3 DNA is TGTGCCAGCAGCTTAGGAACCGGGGGGGCCCGGGAGACCCAGTACTTC.